This TCR beta chain came from a study of response to subunit inactivated influenza vaccine. Findings and limits, study-wide: The authors put forward the suggestion that each seasonal influenza vaccination may bring in only a limited number of new T cells.

Germline V lookup: CDR1 MNHEY, CDR2 SVGEGT. The CDR3 extends over 14 amino acids. V was pared by 5 bases and J by 5 bases, with 15 bases between. Turning to this clonotype: As yet, its antigen is unknown.

One entry per CDR3 protein, called by TCRdb with MiXCR from the RT-PCR reads. The sample shows about 190,000 distinct CDR3 sequences, about 15% of them seen only once. This TCR came from a man aged 50 to 60 who received an inactivated influenza vaccine. The chain is built from TRBV6-2 or TRBV6-3 and TRBJ2-5; unclear D gene. This specimen was CD8+ T cells sorted from PBMCs, taken roughly 5 days after vaccination. CDR3 loop: CASSTSLSVETQYF. The DNA of the CDR3 is TGTGCCAGCAGTACCTCCCTCTCGGTCGAGACCCAGTACTTC.